Presented here are 9 T cell receptor beta chains from one specimen sequenced in a study of cytomegalovirus exposure and HLA in healthy donors. Both 60 Vbeta primers and 13 Jbeta primers went into the PCR. TCRdb's copy holds only in-frame clones and misses some; the assay was immunoSEQ multiplex PCR. This table holds over 150,000 clones, about 82% found once. The sequencing sample was made of PBMCs. The receptor source for this set is a woman in her forties or fifties in good health and CMV-seropositive.

This clone was observed a handful of times. The V call is TRBV9, the J call TRBJ1-1; 7 bases are a match to TRBD1. The V gene end was trimmed by 4 bases and the J gene end by 5 bases; junction bases not matched to a gene: 8. Germline CDR1 is SGDLS and CDR2 is YYNGEE. CDR3 size: 14 residues. The CDR3 DNA is TGTGCCAGCAGCAGGGGGCGCGGGTCGACTGAAGCTTTCTTT. Encoded protein: CASSRGRGSTEAFF.

This sequence joins TRBV28 and TRBJ2-1, with TRBD2 matching over 7 bases. The CDR3 runs 14 residues. The germline CDR1 and CDR2 sequences are MDHEN and SYDVKM. The V segment lost 6 bases and the J segment 6 bases; nucleotides outside the gene matches: 8. CDR3 region: CASSSFASGNEQFF. CDR3 DNA: TGTGCCAGCAGCTCCTTCGCTAGCGGCAATGAGCAGTTCTTC.

This clone was detected once. V is TRBV7-6 and J is TRBJ2-2, with a possible D match to TRBD1 (5 bases). The CDR3 is 13 residues long. Deletions cut 8 bases from V and 6 bases from J, with 13 bases between. Germline V CDR1 and CDR2: SGHVS, FNYEAQ. The CDR3 is CASVQGQPGELFF. The CDR3 nucleotides read TGTGCCAGCGTGCAGGGCCAGCCCGGGGAGCTGTTTTTT.

This sequence joins TRBV15 and TRBJ2-5; a possible D gene is TRBD2 (7 bases). Germline CDR1 and CDR2: LNHNV and YYDKDF (reference sequence). V lost 3 bases and J lost 4, with 18 bases in between. This CDR3 spans 16 amino acids. The CDR3 spells CATSSLRQGRGETQYF. The CDR3 DNA is TGTGCCACCAGCAGCCTCCGCCAGGGGAGGGGAGAGACCCAGTACTTC.

This clone has a handful of counts. V usage is TRBV15 and J usage is TRBJ1-2; no definite D call. V dropped 0 bases and J dropped 5 bases, with 10 bases sitting between them. Per germline, CDR1 LNHNV and CDR2 YYDKDF (reference sequence). The CDR3 covers 14 residues. The CDR3 nucleotides read TGTGCCACCAGCAGAGATTCGTTGGCTTATGGCTACACCTTC. Protein sequence: CATSRDSLAYGYTF.

The V gene is TRBV28, the J gene TRBJ1-1, with TRBD1 identical over 8 bases. CDR3 size: 15 residues. V shed 5 bases and J 8 bases; nucleotides not matched to a gene: 13. Germline CDR1 MDHEN, CDR2 SYDVKM. The CDR3 reads CASSPTVDRGGEAFF. CDR3 nucleotides: TGTGCCAGCAGTCCCACAGTAGACAGGGGAGGGGAAGCTTTCTTT.

V and J are TRBV5-1 and TRBJ2-1, with D possibly matching TRBD1 (5 bases). V lost 0 bases, J lost 9 bases, and 22 bases lay in between. CDR1 and CDR2 (germline): SGHRS, YFSETQ. The CDR3 loop spans 17 amino acids. Here the CDR3 DNA reads TGCGCCAGCAGCTTGGGGGAAGGGGCAGGGTCCTACGGTGAGCAGTTCTTC. Translation gives CASSLGEGAGSYGEQFF.

CDR3 bases: TGTGCCAGCAGTGAGGGGACAGGGGCCTTTTACGAGCAGTACTTC. Amino acid sequence: CASSEGTGAFYEQYF. The gene calls are TRBV6-1 and TRBJ2-7; 10 positions match TRBD1. The V and J ends lost 3 bases and 4 bases, in that order; junction bases with no gene match: 6. Germline assignment: CDR1 MNHNS and CDR2 SASEGT. CDR3 length equals 15 residues.

The chain carries TRBV28 and TRBJ1-5; maybe TRBD1 (5 bases). V lost 3 bases and J lost 5, with 11 bases in between. Germline V lookup: CDR1 MDHEN, CDR2 SYDVKM. The length of the CDR3 is 14 residues. This chain's CDR3 is CASSLFGGHQPQHF. The CDR3 DNA reads as TGTGCCAGCAGTTTGTTCGGGGGACATCAGCCCCAGCATTTT.